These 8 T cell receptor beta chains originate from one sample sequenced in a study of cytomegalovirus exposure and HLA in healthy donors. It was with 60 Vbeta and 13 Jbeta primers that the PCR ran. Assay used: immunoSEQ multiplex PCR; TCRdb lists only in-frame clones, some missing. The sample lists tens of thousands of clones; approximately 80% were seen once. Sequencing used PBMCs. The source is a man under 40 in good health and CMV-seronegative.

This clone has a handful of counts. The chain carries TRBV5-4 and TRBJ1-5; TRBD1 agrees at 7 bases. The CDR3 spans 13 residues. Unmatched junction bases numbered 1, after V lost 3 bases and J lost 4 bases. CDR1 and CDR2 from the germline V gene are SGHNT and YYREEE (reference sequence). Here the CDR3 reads CASSSGQNQPQHF. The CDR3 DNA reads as TGTGCCAGCAGCTCGGGACAGAATCAGCCCCAGCATTTT.

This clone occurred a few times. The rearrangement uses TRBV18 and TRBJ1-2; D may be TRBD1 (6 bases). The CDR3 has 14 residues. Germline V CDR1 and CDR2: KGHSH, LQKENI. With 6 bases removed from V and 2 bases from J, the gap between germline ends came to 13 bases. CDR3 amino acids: CASSMGAVNYGYTF. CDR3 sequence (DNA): TGTGCCAGCTCCATGGGGGCTGTGAACTATGGCTACACCTTC.

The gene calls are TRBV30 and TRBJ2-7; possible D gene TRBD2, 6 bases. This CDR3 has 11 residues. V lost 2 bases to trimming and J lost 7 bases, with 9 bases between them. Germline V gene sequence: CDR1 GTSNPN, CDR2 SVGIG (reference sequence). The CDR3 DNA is TGTGCCTGGAGTTCAGGGAGGGAGCAGTACTTC. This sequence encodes CAWSSGREQYF.

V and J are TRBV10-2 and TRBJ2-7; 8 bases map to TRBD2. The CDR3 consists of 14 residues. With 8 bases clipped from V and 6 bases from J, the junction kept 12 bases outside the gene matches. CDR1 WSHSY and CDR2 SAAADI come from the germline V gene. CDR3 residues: CASREFGRAGEQYF. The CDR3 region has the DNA TGCGCCAGCCGGGAATTCGGGAGGGCCGGCGAGCAGTACTTC.

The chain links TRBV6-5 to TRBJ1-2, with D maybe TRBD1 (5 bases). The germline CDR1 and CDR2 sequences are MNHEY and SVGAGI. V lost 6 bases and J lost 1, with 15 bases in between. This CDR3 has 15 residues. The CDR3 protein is CASSPTRQGNYGYTF. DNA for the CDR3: TGTGCCAGCAGCCCGACCAGGCAGGGTAACTATGGCTACACCTTC.

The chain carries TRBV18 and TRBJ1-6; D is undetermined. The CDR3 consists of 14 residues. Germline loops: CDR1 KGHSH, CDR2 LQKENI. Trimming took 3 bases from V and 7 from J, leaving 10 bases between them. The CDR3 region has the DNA TGTGCCAGCTCACCCAGTAGCTTCAATTCACCCCTCCACTTT. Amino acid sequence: CASSPSSFNSPLHF.

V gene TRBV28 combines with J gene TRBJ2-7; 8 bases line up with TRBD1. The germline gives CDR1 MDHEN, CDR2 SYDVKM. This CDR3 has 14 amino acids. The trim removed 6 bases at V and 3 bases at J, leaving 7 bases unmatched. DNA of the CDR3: TGTGCCAGCAGCTATGGACAGGGCTTCTACGAGCAGTACTTC. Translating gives CASSYGQGFYEQYF.

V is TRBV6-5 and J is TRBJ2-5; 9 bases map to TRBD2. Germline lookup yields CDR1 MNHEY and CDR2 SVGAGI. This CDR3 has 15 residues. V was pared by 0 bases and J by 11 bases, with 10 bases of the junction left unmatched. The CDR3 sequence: CASSYSPSGTKEQYF. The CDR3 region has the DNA TGTGCCAGCAGTTACTCCCCTAGCGGGACGAAAGAGCAGTACTTC.